This T cell receptor (beta chain) was retrieved from a study of T cell responses to AZD1222 COVID-19 vaccine. Sequencing used immunoSEQ multiplex PCR; TCRdb keeps in-frame clones, though not all of them. Of around 180,000 clones listed, around 92% are singletons. This clone came up a few times. Its target is not known. Points from the study as a whole: Close to half of all spike-specific TCRs reportedly target regions of the variants that are unmutated. Females outnumbered males among donors, who were mostly white British; clonal diversity was possibly underestimated. Elevations in Spike-specific TCR breadth and depth followed administration of two AZD1222 doses.

The CDR3 has 14 amino acids. V lost 0 bases and J 6 bases, leaving 9 bases between the germline ends. CDR1 is MNHEY and CDR2 is SMNVEV in the germline V gene (reference sequence). Sequenced material: peripheral blood, taken on day 0 of AZD1222 vaccination. V gene TRBV27 combines with J gene TRBJ1-5; D not resolved. This TCR derives from an adult in good health. The CDR3 sequence is CASSLSAWGQPQHF. The CDR3 region has the DNA TGTGCCAGCAGTTTATCGGCTTGGGGTCAGCCCCAGCATTTT.